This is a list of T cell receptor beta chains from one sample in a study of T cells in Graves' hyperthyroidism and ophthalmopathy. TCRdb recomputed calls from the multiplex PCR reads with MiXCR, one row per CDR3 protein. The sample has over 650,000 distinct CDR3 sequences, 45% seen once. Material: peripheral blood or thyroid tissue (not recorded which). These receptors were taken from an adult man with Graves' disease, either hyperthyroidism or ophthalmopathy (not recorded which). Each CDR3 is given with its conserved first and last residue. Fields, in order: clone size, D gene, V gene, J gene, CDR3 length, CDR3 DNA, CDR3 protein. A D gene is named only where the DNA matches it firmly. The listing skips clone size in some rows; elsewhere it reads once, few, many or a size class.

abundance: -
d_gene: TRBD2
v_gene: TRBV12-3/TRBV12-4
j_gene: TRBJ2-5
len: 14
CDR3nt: TGTGCCAGCAGTTCCGGGGGGTCGCTTGAGACCCAGTACTTC
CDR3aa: CASSSGGSLETQYF

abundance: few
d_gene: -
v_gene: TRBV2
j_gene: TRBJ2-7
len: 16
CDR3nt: TGTGCCAGCAGTGAACAATCAACAGGGGAGGGTGGCGAGCAGTACTTC
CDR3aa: CASSEQSTGEGGEQYF

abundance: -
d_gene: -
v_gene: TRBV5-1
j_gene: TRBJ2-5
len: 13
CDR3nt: TGCGCCAGCAGCCTCCCGAACCAAGAGACCCAGTACTTC
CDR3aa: CASSLPNQETQYF

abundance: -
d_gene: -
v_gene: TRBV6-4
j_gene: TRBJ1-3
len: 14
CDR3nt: TGTGCCAGCAGTGACCCGGGCGTTGGAAACACCATATATTTT
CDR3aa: CASSDPGVGNTIYF

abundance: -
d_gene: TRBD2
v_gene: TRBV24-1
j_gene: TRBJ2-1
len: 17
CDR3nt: TGTGCCACCAGTGATCGCGGACTAGCGGGGAGAAGGAATGAGCAGTTCTTC
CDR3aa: CATSDRGLAGRRNEQFF

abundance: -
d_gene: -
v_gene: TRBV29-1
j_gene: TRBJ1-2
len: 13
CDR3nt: TGCAGCGTTGAACGGACGACAGACTATGGCTACACCTTC
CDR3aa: CSVERTTDYGYTF

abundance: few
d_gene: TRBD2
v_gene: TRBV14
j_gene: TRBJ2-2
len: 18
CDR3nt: TGTGCCAGCAGCCAAGGGTCTATCCTAGCGGGAGAAACCGGGGAGCTGTTTTTT
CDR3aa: CASSQGSILAGETGELFF

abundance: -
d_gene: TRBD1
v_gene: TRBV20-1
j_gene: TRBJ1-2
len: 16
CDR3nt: TGCAGTGCTAGAACTTTCCTCAGGGGGATTGGCTATGGCTACACCTTC
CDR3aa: CSARTFLRGIGYGYTF

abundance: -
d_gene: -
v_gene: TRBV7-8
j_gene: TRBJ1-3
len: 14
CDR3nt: TGTGCCAGCAGCTTAGATTCGCGTGGAAACACCATATATTTT
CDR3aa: CASSLDSRGNTIYF

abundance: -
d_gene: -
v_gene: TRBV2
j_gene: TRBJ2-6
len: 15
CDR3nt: TGTGCCAGCAGTGAGACAGTCTATGGGGCCAACGTCCTGACTTTC
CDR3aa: CASSETVYGANVLTF

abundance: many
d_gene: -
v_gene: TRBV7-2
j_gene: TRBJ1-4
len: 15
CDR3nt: TGTGCCAGCAGCGTAACAGGCCTAACTAATGAAAAACTGTTTTTT
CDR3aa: CASSVTGLTNEKLFF

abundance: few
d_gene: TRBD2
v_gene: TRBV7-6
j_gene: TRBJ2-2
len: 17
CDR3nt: TGTGCCAGCACCCGGACTAGCGGGGGGATTAACACCGGGGAGCTGTTTTTT
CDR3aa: CASTRTSGGINTGELFF

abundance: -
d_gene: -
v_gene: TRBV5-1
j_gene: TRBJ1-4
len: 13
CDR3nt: TGCGCCAGCAGCTCCCGGGACACCGAAAAACTGTTTTTT
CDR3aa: CASSSRDTEKLFF

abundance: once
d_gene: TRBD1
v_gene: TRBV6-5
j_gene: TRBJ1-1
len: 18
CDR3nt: TGTGCCAGCAGCTATACAGGGGGCGCGGGGTTCGTGAACACTGAAGCTTTCTTT
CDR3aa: CASSYTGGAGFVNTEAFF

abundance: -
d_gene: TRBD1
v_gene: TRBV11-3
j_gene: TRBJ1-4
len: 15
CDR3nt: TGTGCCAGCAGCCACGGGACAGGGGACAGAGAAAAACTGTTTTTT
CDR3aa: CASSHGTGDREKLFF

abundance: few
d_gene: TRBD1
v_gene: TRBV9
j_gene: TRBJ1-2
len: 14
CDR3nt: TGTGCCAGCAGCGTCAACAGGGGGCTCTATGGCTACACCTTC
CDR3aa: CASSVNRGLYGYTF

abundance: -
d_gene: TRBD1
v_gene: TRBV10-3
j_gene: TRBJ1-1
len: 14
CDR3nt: TGTGCCATCGGCGCGGCTCCGGGACAGGGTGAAGCTTTCTTT
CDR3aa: CAIGAAPGQGEAFF

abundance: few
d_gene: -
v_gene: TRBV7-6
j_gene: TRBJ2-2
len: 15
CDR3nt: TGTGCCACCGACATTTGGGGGACCAACACCGGGGAGCTGTTTTTT
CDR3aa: CATDIWGTNTGELFF

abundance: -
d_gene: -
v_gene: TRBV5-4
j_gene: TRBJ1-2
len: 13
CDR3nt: TGTGCCAGCAGCTCGACGAGTCTTCATGGCTACACCTTC
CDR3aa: CASSSTSLHGYTF

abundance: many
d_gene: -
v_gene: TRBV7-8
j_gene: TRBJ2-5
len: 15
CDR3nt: TGTGCCAGCAGCTTAGACCGGGGCCTCCAAGAGACCCAGTACTTC
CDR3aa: CASSLDRGLQETQYF